These 30 T cell receptor beta chains share one sample of origin, sequenced in a study of cytomegalovirus exposure and HLA in healthy donors. The primer mix had 60 Vbeta and 13 Jbeta primers. Repertoires were generated with immunoSEQ multiplex PCR, while TCRdb's copy carries only in-frame clones and drops some. This repertoire shows 100,000 to 150,000 clones, 75% to 85% found once; its top ten account for 2% to 3%. The sequencing sample was made of PBMCs. The receptor source for this set is a man aged 50 to 59 in good health and CMV-seronegative.

The V and J genes are TRBV14 and TRBJ2-2, with D perhaps matching TRBD2 (5 bases). The ends were cut back, 4 bases at V and 2 bases at J, with 14 bases in the middle. Germline values: CDR1 SGHDN, CDR2 FVKESK. This CDR3 is built from 16 residues. CDR3 nucleotide sequence: TGTGCCAGCAGCCGAGAGGGCCTAAGCAACACCGGGGAGCTGTTTTTT. Translating gives CASSREGLSNTGELFF.

This chain links TRBV7-9 with TRBJ2-7; D not resolved. CDR1 and CDR2 (germline): SEHNR, FQNEAQ (reference sequence). The CDR3 sequence is 15 residues long. Deletions cut 4 bases from V and 3 bases from J, with 16 bases between. The CDR3 region has the DNA TGTGCCAGCAGCTCCCCATGGGCTTTGAGCTACGAGCAGTACTTC. This gives the protein CASSSPWALSYEQYF.

The V and J genes are TRBV2 and TRBJ1-2; D gene unclear. The CDR3 covers 15 residues. Per germline, CDR1 SNHLY and CDR2 FYNNEI. Trimming took off 2 bases at V and 0 bases at J, with 10 bases between the two ends. CDR3 coding DNA: TGTGCCAGCAGTGAACGCGGGCCATCTAACTATGGCTACACCTTC. Amino acids: CASSERGPSNYGYTF.

This clone has more than one count but fewer than ten. The chain recombines TRBV6-4 with TRBJ2-7, with TRBD1 matching over 7 bases. V shed 9 bases, J shed 2 bases, and the junction held 7 bases outside the gene matches. The germline V gene has CDR1 MRHNA and CDR2 SNTAGT. This CDR3 spans 13 amino acids. CDR3 loop: CARTDRRPYEQYF. CDR3 sequence (DNA): TGTGCCAGGACGGACAGGAGACCCTACGAGCAGTACTTC.

The chain links TRBV7-9 to TRBJ1-2, with TRBD1 as a possible D gene (6 bases). V dropped 2 bases and J dropped 6 bases, with 13 bases sitting between them. In germline, CDR1 is SEHNR, CDR2 FQNEAQ (reference sequence). The CDR3 runs 14 residues. CDR3 nucleotide sequence: TGTGCCAGCAGCTTAACAGGGTTGAAGGATGGCTACACCTTC. It is translated as CASSLTGLKDGYTF. The whole variable domain, filled in from reference TRBV7-9 and TRBJ1-2, reads DTGVSQNPRHKITKRGQNVTFRCDPISEHNRLYWYRQTLGQGPEFLTYFQNEAQLEKSRLLSDRFSAERPKGSFSTLEIQRTEQGDSAMYLCASSLTGLKDGYTFGSGTRLTVV.

In this sample, this clone turned up a few times. The V gene is TRBV6-6, the J gene TRBJ1-1; tentative D call: TRBD1 (5 bases). The germline gives CDR1 MNHNY, CDR2 SVGAGI (reference sequence). The CDR3 consists of 14 residues. V shed 8 bases and J shed 6 bases, with 19 bases lying between them. CDR3 nucleotide sequence: TGTGCCAGCTTACACCCTCCCAAGGGGCCTGAAGCTTTCTTT. Translating it yields CASLHPPKGPEAFF.

This clone turned up a few times. The chain recombines TRBV5-1 with TRBJ1-2; 9 nucleotides line up with TRBD1. Germline CDR1 and CDR2: SGHRS and YFSETQ. With V trimmed by 2 bases and J by 8 bases, 7 bases remained unmatched. CDR3 length: 14 residues. The chain's CDR3 is CASSFPRTGEGYTF. The CDR3 bases are TGCGCCAGCAGCTTCCCTCGGACAGGGGAAGGCTACACCTTC.

The chain has TRBV19 and TRBJ1-4; D not certain. CDR3 size: 13 residues. The germline gives CDR1 LNHDA, CDR2 SQIVND (reference sequence). V shed 0 bases and J shed 15 bases, with 14 bases lying between them. The CDR3 protein is CASSIDLGSEVFF. Written as DNA, the CDR3 is TGTGCCAGTAGTATAGATCTGGGCTCCGAAGTGTTTTTT.

This chain connects TRBV5-5 to TRBJ2-1; D might be TRBD1 (6 bases). CDR1 and CDR2 (germline): SGHKS, YYEKEE (reference sequence). This CDR3 is built from 14 residues. Trimming took off 4 bases at V and 3 bases at J, with 11 bases between the two ends. CDR3 sequence reads: CASSPWGHYNEQFF. CDR3 coding DNA: TGTGCCAGCAGCCCCTGGGGACACTACAATGAGCAGTTCTTC.

V gene TRBV6-6 combines with J gene TRBJ2-3, with 11 bases identical to TRBD2. Germline V gene sequence: CDR1 MNHNY, CDR2 SVGAGI (reference sequence). Germline trimming cut 6 bases from V and 3 bases from J; bases unmatched to any gene: 5. The CDR3 has 15 residues. In DNA form, the CDR3 reads TGTGCCAGCAGGTTAGCGGGGGGGCCGACAGATACGCAGTATTTT. Translated: CASRLAGGPTDTQYF.

J is TRBJ1-2 and V is TRBV6-1, with unresolved D. Per germline, CDR1 MNHNS and CDR2 SASEGT. The CDR3 spans 14 residues. V lost 1 base and J 2 bases, leaving 8 bases between the germline ends. DNA of the CDR3: TGTGCCAGCAGTGAAGGGCGGCGGAACTATGGCTACACCTTC. It translates to CASSEGRRNYGYTF.

The genes are TRBV2 and TRBJ2-2; maybe TRBD2 (5 bases). Germline V CDR1 and CDR2: SNHLY, FYNNEI. The CDR3 has 15 amino acids. The V end was cut by 6 bases, the J end by 1 base, with 12 bases between. The CDR3 DNA is TGTGCCAGCAGGGCAGAACGGGGGAACACCGGGGAGCTGTTTTTT. Protein sequence: CASRAERGNTGELFF. Full variable domain (rest looked up from reference TRBV2 and TRBJ2-2): EPEVTQTPSHQVTQMGQEVILRCVPISNHLYFYWYRQILGQKVEFLVSFYNNEISEKSEIFDDQFSVERPDGSNFTLKIRSTKLEDSAMYFCASRAERGNTGELFFGEGSRLTVL.

The chain links TRBV2 to TRBJ1-6, with D unresolved. The CDR3 runs 13 residues. CDR1 and CDR2 (germline): SNHLY, FYNNEI. Trimming took 0 bases from V and 8 from J, leaving 5 bases between them. In DNA, the CDR3 is TGTGCCAGCAGTGAAGCTCCCTATTCACCCCTCCACTTT. As protein: CASSEAPYSPLHF.

This clone showed up just once. The gene calls are TRBV6-5 and TRBJ2-7, with 8 bases identical to TRBD2. The J segment lost 1 base and the V segment lost 5 bases, leaving 7 bases of the junction unmatched. CDR1 and CDR2 (germline): MNHEY, SVGAGI. The CDR3 has 15 amino acids. The CDR3 DNA sequence: TGTGCCAGCAGTCCAGCCAGCGGGGGATCCTACGAGCAGTACTTC. This encodes CASSPASGGSYEQYF.

V is TRBV7-3 and J is TRBJ1-2; D is possibly TRBD1 (5 bases). The germline CDR1 and CDR2 sequences are SGHTA and FQGTGA. V was trimmed by 5 bases and J by 0 bases, leaving 13 bases between them. The CDR3 sequence is 15 residues long. The CDR3 sequence is CASSPWGTSNYGYTF. The CDR3 DNA reads as TGTGCCAGCAGCCCCTGGGGCACCTCTAACTATGGCTACACCTTC.

This clone showed up just once. Other DNA sequences within the sample encode an identical CDR3. The gene calls are TRBV5-4 and TRBJ1-2, with 8 bases matching TRBD1. The CDR3 runs to 13 residues. Looked up from germline, CDR1 is SGHNT and CDR2 is YYREEE (reference sequence). V shed 4 bases and J 4 bases; nucleotides not matched to a gene: 3. The CDR3, as DNA: TGTGCCAGCAGCCTAGACAGGGGCTATGGCTACACCTTC. Its translation: CASSLDRGYGYTF.

The rearrangement links TRBV7-9 to TRBJ1-2; possibly TRBD1 for D (5 bases). The length of the CDR3 is 16 residues. CDR1 is SEHNR and CDR2 is FQNEAQ in the germline V gene (reference sequence). Trimming removed 2 bases at V and 4 bases at J, with 17 bases between. The CDR3: CASSLPGGGGSYGYTF. The CDR3 DNA reads as TGTGCCAGCAGCTTACCGGGGGGAGGAGGGTCCTATGGCTACACCTTC.

The chain is built from TRBV10-3 and TRBJ2-3, with 8 bases aligning to TRBD2. The V gene end was trimmed by 6 bases and the J gene end by 4 bases; junction bases not matched to a gene: 9. This CDR3 spans 15 amino acids. Germline CDR1 and CDR2: ENHRY and SYGVKD. CDR3 nucleotide sequence: TGTGCCATCAGGAGCGGGGGCGCCGGCCCAGATACGCAGTATTTT. Encoded protein: CAIRSGGAGPDTQYF.

The chain combines TRBV27 with TRBJ1-5; D uncertain. This CDR3 comprises 13 residues. Deletions cut 4 bases from V and 0 bases from J, with 4 bases between. Germline lookup yields CDR1 MNHEY and CDR2 SMNVEV (reference sequence). The CDR3 loop is CASSSLSNQPQHF. The DNA of the CDR3 is TGTGCCAGCAGTTCCCTTAGCAATCAGCCCCAGCATTTT.

CDR3 region: CASSPVSGYGYGYTF. CDR3 nucleotides: TGTGCCAGCTCACCCGTCTCGGGGTACGGGTATGGCTACACCTTC. This chain connects TRBV18 to TRBJ1-2; D unresolved. This CDR3 region has 15 residues. Trimming pared 3 bases from V and 5 bases from J, leaving 16 bases between. Germline V gives CDR1 KGHSH, CDR2 LQKENI.

The genes are TRBV2 and TRBJ1-6; 8 bases are shared with TRBD1. The CDR3 extends over 15 amino acids. From germline, CDR1 is SNHLY and CDR2 FYNNEI. Trimming cost V 3 bases and J 5 bases; bases outside gene matches: 3. This CDR3 is CASSDRTGNNSPLHF. CDR3 coding DNA: TGTGCCAGCAGTGATCGGACAGGGAATAATTCACCCCTCCACTTT. The complete variable domain, with remaining parts taken from reference TRBV2 and TRBJ1-6, reads EPEVTQTPSHQVTQMGQEVILRCVPISNHLYFYWYRQILGQKVEFLVSFYNNEISEKSEIFDDQFSVERPDGSNFTLKIRSTKLEDSAMYFCASSDRTGNNSPLHFGNGTRLTVT.

This clone showed up just a few times. The V and J genes are TRBV6-5 and TRBJ2-1; D remains unclear. V lost 2 bases, J lost 0 bases, and 5 bases lay in between. The CDR3 consists of 14 residues. CDR1 is MNHEY, CDR2 SVGAGI, per germline. The CDR3 loop is CASSYASSYNEQFF. The CDR3 DNA follows: TGTGCCAGCAGTTACGCGAGCTCCTACAATGAGCAGTTCTTC.

The V call is TRBV7-2, the J call TRBJ2-7; D perhaps matches TRBD1 (6 bases). Germline assignment: CDR1 SGHTA and CDR2 FQGNSA. The CDR3 has 13 amino acids. Deletions cut 8 bases from V and 3 bases from J, with 14 bases between. The CDR3 region is CASQTGPVYEQYF. In DNA, the CDR3 is TGTGCCAGCCAAACAGGGCCAGTCTACGAGCAGTACTTC.

CDR3 DNA: TGTGCCAGCAGCGCGGGTTCCCAAGAGACCCAGTACTTC. Its protein product is CASSAGSQETQYF. J is TRBJ2-5 and V is TRBV9; D is unclear. CDR1 is SGDLS, CDR2 YYNGEE, per germline. The CDR3 loop spans 13 amino acids. The ends were cut back, 3 bases at V and 1 base at J, with 7 bases in the middle. Complete variable domain (other parts from reference TRBV9 and TRBJ2-5): DSGVTQTPKHLITATGQRVTLRCSPRSGDLSVYWYQQSLDQGLQFLIQYYNGEERAKGNILERFSAQQFPDLHSELNLSSLELGDSALYFCASSAGSQETQYFGPGTRLLVL.

J is TRBJ2-3 and V is TRBV19; 10 nucleotides agree with TRBD2. The CDR3 has 16 amino acids. Germline CDR1 LNHDA, CDR2 SQIVND (reference sequence). Trimming at V came to 7 bases and at J to 2 bases, leaving 9 bases not matched to a gene. The CDR3 reads CASTLSTSGYTDTQYF. As DNA, the CDR3 is TGTGCCAGTACCTTATCGACTAGCGGGTACACAGATACGCAGTATTTT.

The genes are TRBV5-1 and TRBJ2-1; the D is unclear. Deletions cut 0 bases from V and 6 bases from J, with 4 bases between. The CDR3 totals 12 residues. Looked up from germline, CDR1 is SGHRS and CDR2 is YFSETQ. CDR3 coding DNA: TGCGCCAGCAGCTTGGCCCTCAATGAGCAGTTCTTC. Protein sequence: CASSLALNEQFF.

CDR3 protein: CASSQGPNTGELFF. DNA for the CDR3: TGCGCCAGCAGCCAAGGGCCCAACACCGGGGAGCTGTTTTTT. This chain joins TRBV4-1 and TRBJ2-2; no clear D. From germline, CDR1 is MGHRA and CDR2 YSYEKL. CDR3 length: 14 residues. V lost 1 base, J lost 2 bases, and 5 bases lay in between.

This clone was counted between two and nine times. This chain connects TRBV29-1 to TRBJ2-5, with 7 bases matching TRBD1. From germline, CDR1 is SQVTM and CDR2 ANQGSEA. V was pared by 7 bases and J by 1 base, with 9 bases of the junction left unmatched. This CDR3 is built from 14 residues. CDR3 sequence: CSGGNRGPQETQYF. The CDR3, as DNA: TGCAGCGGGGGAAACAGGGGCCCCCAAGAGACCCAGTACTTC.

The rearrangement joins TRBV7-4 to TRBJ2-7; TRBD1 is a possible D gene (6 bases). V was cut by 5 bases and J by 3 bases, with 14 bases left in between. Germline CDR1 reads SGHVT; CDR2 reads SQSDAQ. The CDR3 totals 14 residues. The CDR3 DNA is TGTGCCAGCAGCGTTAGTGTACAGGGCTACGAGCAGTACTTC. It codes for CASSVSVQGYEQYF.

The rearrangement uses TRBV4-1 and TRBJ1-4, with unresolved D. The CDR3 has 15 residues. Germline V lookup: CDR1 MGHRA, CDR2 YSYEKL. V was pared by 2 bases and J by 8 bases, with 15 bases between. CDR3 bases: TGCGCCAGCAGCCAAACGGGAGGAGGGCAGGAAAAACTGTTTTTT. Translation gives CASSQTGGGQEKLFF.